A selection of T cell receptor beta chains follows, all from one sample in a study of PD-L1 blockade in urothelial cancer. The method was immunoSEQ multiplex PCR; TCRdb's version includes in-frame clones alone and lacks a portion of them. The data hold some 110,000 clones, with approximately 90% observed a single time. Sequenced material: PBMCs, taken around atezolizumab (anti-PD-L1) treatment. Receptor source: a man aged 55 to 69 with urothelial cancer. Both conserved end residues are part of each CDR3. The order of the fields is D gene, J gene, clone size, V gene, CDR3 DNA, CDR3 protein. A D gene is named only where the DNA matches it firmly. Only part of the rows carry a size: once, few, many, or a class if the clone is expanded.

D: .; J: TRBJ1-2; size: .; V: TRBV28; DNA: TGTGCCAGCAGTTTCAGGGCAACAAACTATGGCTACACCTTC; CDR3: CASSFRATNYGYTF
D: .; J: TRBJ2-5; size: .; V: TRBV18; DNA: TGTGCCAGCTCACCGGAGAGGCGGTCCCAGTACTTC; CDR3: CASSPERRSQYF
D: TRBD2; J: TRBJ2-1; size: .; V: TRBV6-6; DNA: TGTGCCAGCAGCGATGGGGTAGCGGGGGGGACTGAGCAGTTCTTC; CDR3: CASSDGVAGGTEQFF
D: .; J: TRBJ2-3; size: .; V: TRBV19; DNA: TGTGCCAGTAGCGACCTCAGGGGGAGGACAGATACGCAGTATTTT; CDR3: CASSDLRGRTDTQYF
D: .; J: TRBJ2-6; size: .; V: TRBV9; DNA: TGTGCCAGCAGCGAGGGTGCCTGGGGGCGATCTGGGGCCAACGTCCTGACTTTC; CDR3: CASSEGAWGRSGANVLTF
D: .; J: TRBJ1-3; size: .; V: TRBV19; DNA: TGTGCCAGTAGTTGGCAGGGTAGTTCTGGAAACACCATATATTTT; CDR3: CASSWQGSSGNTIYF
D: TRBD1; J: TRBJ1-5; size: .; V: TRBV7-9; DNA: TGTGCCAGCAGTACCGGGACAGGGGGCCAGCCCCAGCATTTT; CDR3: CASSTGTGGQPQHF
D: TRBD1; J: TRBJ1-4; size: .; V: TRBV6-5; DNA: TGTGCCAGCAGTCAGGACAGGGGTAGAGAAAAACTGTTTTTT; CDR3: CASSQDRGREKLFF
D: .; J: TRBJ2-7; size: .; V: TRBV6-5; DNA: TGTGCCAGCAGTTGGGGGGGGCCCGTCGAGCAGTACTTC; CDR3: CASSWGGPVEQYF
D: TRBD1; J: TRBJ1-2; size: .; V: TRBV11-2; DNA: TGTGCCAGCAGCGTCGGGACAGGGATCTATGGCTACACCTTC; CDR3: CASSVGTGIYGYTF
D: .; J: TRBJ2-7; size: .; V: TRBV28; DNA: TGTGCCAGCAGCCCGGCGGGACAGATATCCTACGAGCAGTACTTC; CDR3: CASSPAGQISYEQYF
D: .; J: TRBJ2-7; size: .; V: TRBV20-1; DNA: TGCAGTGCTCCCGACCGGGGCGAGCAGTACTTC; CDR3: CSAPDRGEQYF
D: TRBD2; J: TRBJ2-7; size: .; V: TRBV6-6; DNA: TGTGCCAGCAGTCGCCCTAGCGGGGGGACCTACGAGCAGTACTTC; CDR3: CASSRPSGGTYEQYF
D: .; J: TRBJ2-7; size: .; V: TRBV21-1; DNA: TGTGCCAGCAGCAAAGTACGGGGGCGGGGGGGCCGGACGCAAACCTACGAGCAGTACTTC; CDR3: CASSKVRGRGGRTQTYEQYF
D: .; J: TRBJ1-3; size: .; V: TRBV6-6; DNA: TGTGCCGGCTGCCGGGATTATGGGAACACCATATATTTT; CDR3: CAGCRDYGNTIYF
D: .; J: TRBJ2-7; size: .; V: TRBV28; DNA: TGTGCCAGCAGTTGGGCAGGGGATTTCTCCTACGAGCAGTACTTC; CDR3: CASSWAGDFSYEQYF
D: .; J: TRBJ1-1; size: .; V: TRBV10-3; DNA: TGTGCCATCAGGGGGAACGAGGGCCCGAACACTGAAGCTTTCTTT; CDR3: CAIRGNEGPNTEAFF
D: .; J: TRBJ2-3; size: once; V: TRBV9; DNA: TGTGCCAGCAGCGTAGGGGGCGGCTACACAGATACGCAGTATTTT; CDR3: CASSVGGGYTDTQYF
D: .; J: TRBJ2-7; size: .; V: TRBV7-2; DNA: TGTGCCAGCAGCTCTATAGCGAGTTCCTACGAGCAGTACTTC; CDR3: CASSSIASSYEQYF
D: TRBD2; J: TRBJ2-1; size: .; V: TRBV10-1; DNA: TGCGCCAGCAGTGTAGGGACTAGCGGGAGGGGTGAGCAGTTCTTC; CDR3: CASSVGTSGRGEQFF
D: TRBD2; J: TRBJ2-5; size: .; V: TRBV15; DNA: TGTGCCACCAGCAGAGAAGGCGGGAGCCAAGAGACCCAGTACTTC; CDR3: CATSREGGSQETQYF
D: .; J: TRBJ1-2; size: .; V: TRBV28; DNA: TGTGCCAGCTCCGTCGGAGGGGAGGTGGCTAACTATGGCTACACCTTC; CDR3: CASSVGGEVANYGYTF
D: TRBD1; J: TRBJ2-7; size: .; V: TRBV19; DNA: TGTGCCAGTAGTTCAGTAGGGACAGGGGTCTACGAGCAGTACTTC; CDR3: CASSSVGTGVYEQYF
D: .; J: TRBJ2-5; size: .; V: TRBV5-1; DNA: TGCGCCAGCAGCTTCAACGGGGGTGAGCAAGAGACCCAGTACTTC; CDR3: CASSFNGGEQETQYF
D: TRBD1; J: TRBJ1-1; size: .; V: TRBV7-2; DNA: TGTGCCAGCAGCCCGGGGACAGGGCGAACTGAAGCTTTCTTT; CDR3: CASSPGTGRTEAFF
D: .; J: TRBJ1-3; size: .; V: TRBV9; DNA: TGTGCCAGCAGCGTAGTCCCCTTCGCGGGAAGCTCTGGAAACACCATATATTTT; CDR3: CASSVVPFAGSSGNTIYF
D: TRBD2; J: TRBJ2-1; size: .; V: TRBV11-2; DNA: TGTGCCAGCAGCCCGCGGACTAGCGGGGTCCCCGACAATGAGCAGTTCTTC; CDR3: CASSPRTSGVPDNEQFF
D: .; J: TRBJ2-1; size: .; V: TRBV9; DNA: TGTGCCAGCAGCCTCACAGTGAGCTCCTACAATGAGCAGTTCTTC; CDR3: CASSLTVSSYNEQFF
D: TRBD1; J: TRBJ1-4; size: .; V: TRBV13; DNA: TGTGCCAGCAGCACCCGGGACAGGCCTAATGAAAAACTGTTTTTT; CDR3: CASSTRDRPNEKLFF
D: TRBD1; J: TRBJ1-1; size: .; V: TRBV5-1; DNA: TGCGCCAGCAGCTTGGAACCACAGGGGGTCGCCACTGAAGCTTTCTTT; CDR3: CASSLEPQGVATEAFF
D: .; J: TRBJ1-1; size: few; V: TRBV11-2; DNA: TGTGCCAGCAGCTTAGATCCTGGGCCCGCTGGGGCTTTCTTT; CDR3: CASSLDPGPAGAFF
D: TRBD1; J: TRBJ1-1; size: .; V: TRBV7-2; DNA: TGTGCCAGCTCAAGGGACAGGGGGCTGAACACTGAAGCTTTCTTT; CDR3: CASSRDRGLNTEAFF
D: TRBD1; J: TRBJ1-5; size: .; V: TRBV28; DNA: TGTGCCAGCACCGCGGGACAGGGGGACAATCAGCCCCAGCATTTT; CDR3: CASTAGQGDNQPQHF